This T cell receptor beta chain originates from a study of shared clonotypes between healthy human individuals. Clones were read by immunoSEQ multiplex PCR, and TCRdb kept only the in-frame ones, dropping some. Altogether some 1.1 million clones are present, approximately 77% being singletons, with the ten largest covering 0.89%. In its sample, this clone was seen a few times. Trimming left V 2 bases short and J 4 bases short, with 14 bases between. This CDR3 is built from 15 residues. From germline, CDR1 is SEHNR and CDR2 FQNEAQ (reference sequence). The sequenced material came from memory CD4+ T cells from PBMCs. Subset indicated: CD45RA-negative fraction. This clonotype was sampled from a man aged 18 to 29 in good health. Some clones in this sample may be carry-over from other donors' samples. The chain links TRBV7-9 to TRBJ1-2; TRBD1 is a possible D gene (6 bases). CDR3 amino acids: CASSLMEGGSYGYTF. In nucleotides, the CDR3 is TGTGCCAGCAGCTTAATGGAGGGGGGGAGCTATGGCTACACCTTC. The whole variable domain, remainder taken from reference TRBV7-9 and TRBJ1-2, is DTGVSQNPRHKITKRGQNVTFRCDPISEHNRLYWYRQTLGQGPEFLTYFQNEAQLEKSRLLSDRFSAERPKGSFSTLEIQRTEQGDSAMYLCASSLMEGGSYGYTFGSGTRLTVV.